One sample yielded the 21 T cell receptor beta chains listed below, sequenced in a study of Ad26.COV2.S vaccination and SARS-CoV-2 variants. Only in-frame clones appear in the TCRdb table, and some are missing; sequencing was by immunoSEQ multiplex PCR. The data contain around 340,000 clones, roughly 90% of them seen just once; the ten biggest clones take up around 6.4%. Indicated treatment: some 19 received Ad26.COV2.S at low or high dose, single or two shots; roughly five received placebo; per-sample allocation not given. Vaccine and placebo recipients were sampled on day 63 after the first injection. The source was peripheral blood, collected in a trial of Ad26.COV2.S vaccine versus placebo. These receptors came from a person aged 18-65 years who received the Ad26.COV2.S COVID-19 vaccine or a placebo.

The genes are TRBV19 and TRBJ1-6, with TRBD1 as a possible D gene (5 bases). Trimming pared 4 bases from V and 5 bases from J, leaving 18 bases between. CDR3 size: 17 residues. From germline, CDR1 is LNHDA and CDR2 SQIVND (reference sequence). CDR3 sequence (DNA): TGTGCCAGTAGTACATCCGGGACGCTCCTTCATAATTCACCCCTCCACTTT. This codes for CASSTSGTLLHNSPLHF. Supplemented by reference TRBV19 and TRBJ1-6, the full variable domain reads DGGITQSPKYLFRKEGQNVTLSCEQNLNHDAMYWYRQDPGQGLRLIYYSQIVNDFQKGDIAEGYSVSREKKESFPLTVTSAQKNPTAFYLCASSTSGTLLHNSPLHFGNGTRLTVT.

V gene TRBV19 combines with J gene TRBJ1-1; D ambiguous. CDR3 size: 15 residues. Trimming removed 5 bases from V and 0 bases from J, with 13 bases in between. CDR1 is LNHDA, CDR2 SQIVND, per germline (reference sequence). For the CDR3, the DNA is TGTGCCAGTAGTCTAGGAGGCATCCTGAACACTGAAGCTTTCTTT. This sequence encodes CASSLGGILNTEAFF.

This clone was seen only a few times. The chain carries TRBV6-2 or TRBV6-3 and TRBJ2-2; 9 bases match TRBD1. The CDR3 sequence is 15 residues long. V shed 6 bases, J shed 7 bases, and the junction held 9 bases outside the gene matches. CDR1 is MNHEY, CDR2 SVGEGT, per germline. This chain's CDR3 is CASSNTGGKVGELFF. The CDR3 DNA reads as TGTGCCAGCAGCAATACAGGGGGCAAGGTCGGGGAGCTGTTTTTT.

The chain joins TRBV9 to TRBJ1-6, with TRBD1 as a possible D gene (6 bases). V lost 0 bases to trimming and J lost 9 bases, with 13 bases between them. This CDR3 has 15 amino acids. Per germline, CDR1 SGDLS and CDR2 YYNGEE. CDR3 loop: CASSVGGRGGSPLHF. The CDR3 DNA reads as TGTGCCAGCAGCGTAGGGGGGCGGGGTGGTTCACCCCTCCACTTT.

This chain links TRBV28 with TRBJ2-2, with D tentatively TRBD1 or TRBD2 (5 bases each). The CDR3 runs 17 residues. The ends were cut back, 5 bases at V and 4 bases at J, with 20 bases in the middle. In germline, CDR1 is MDHEN, CDR2 SYDVKM. In DNA, the CDR3 is TGTGCCAGCAGTCCACCGGGGCTCGACCCTCTCACCGGGGAGCTGTTTTTT. Protein: CASSPPGLDPLTGELFF.

This chain connects TRBV4-1 to TRBJ2-5; 9 bases align to TRBD2. Germline V gene sequence: CDR1 MGHRA, CDR2 YSYEKL. This CDR3 region has 16 residues. Germline trimming cut 4 bases from V and 5 bases from J; bases unmatched to any gene: 11. CDR3 nucleotide sequence: TGCGCCAGCAGCCCATCCCGAGGCGGGAGGGTTGAGACCCAGTACTTC. Translating gives CASSPSRGGRVETQYF.

V and J are TRBV6-5 and TRBJ2-7; possibly TRBD1 or TRBD2 for D (5 bases each). This CDR3 contains 13 residues. In germline, CDR1 is MNHEY, CDR2 SVGAGI. The V end was cut by 6 bases, the J end by 3 bases, with 12 bases between. The CDR3: CASRGVIDYEQYF. Written as DNA, the CDR3 is TGTGCCAGCAGGGGGGTTATCGACTACGAGCAGTACTTC.

V and J are TRBV6-4 and TRBJ1-2, with TRBD1 as a possible D gene (5 bases). V was shortened by 4 bases and J by 11 bases, with 14 bases between the two germline ends. Germline CDR1 reads MRHNA; CDR2 reads SNTAGT. The length of the CDR3 is 12 residues. The CDR3 DNA follows: TGTGCCAGCAGTGCCTCGGGGGGGACTTACACCTTC. Amino acid sequence: CASSASGGTYTF.

DNA of the CDR3: TGTGCCAGCACCCCCGGGACAGTTAGCAATCAGCCCCAGCATTTT. As protein: CASTPGTVSNQPQHF. This chain joins TRBV11-2 and TRBJ1-5; TRBD1 agrees at 7 bases. This CDR3 comprises 15 residues. Losses at the gene ends were 7 bases for V and 0 bases for J; bases not matched to a gene: 6. CDR1 and CDR2 (germline): SGHAT, FQNNGV.

The CDR3 region has the DNA TGTGCCAGCAGCACAAGTCCGGGTTATCAGCCCCAGCATTTT. Translated: CASSTSPGYQPQHF. The chain has TRBV27 and TRBJ1-5; D is ambiguous. CDR1 is MNHEY and CDR2 is SMNVEV in the germline V gene (reference sequence). Trimming took 6 bases from V and 5 from J, leaving 14 bases between them. There are 14 residues in the CDR3.

The gene calls are TRBV18 and TRBJ1-1, with TRBD1 as a possible D gene (5 bases). Trimming cost V 4 bases and J 11 bases, with 8 bases left between them. Germline CDR1 is KGHSH and CDR2 is LQKENI. CDR3 length: 10 amino acids. The CDR3 loop is CASSRGEAFF. CDR3 sequence (DNA): TGTGCCAGCTCACGAGGGGAGGCTTTCTTT.

This chain joins TRBV2 and TRBJ2-5; 9 bases agree with TRBD2. Per germline, CDR1 SNHLY and CDR2 FYNNEI. V trimming: 8 bases; J trimming: 1 base; junction bases outside the gene matches: 8. The CDR3 covers 15 residues. For the CDR3, the DNA is TGTGCCAGCCGCGGGCTAGCGGGGTCCCAAGAGACCCAGTACTTC. Its translation: CASRGLAGSQETQYF. The variable domain in full, with the rest retrieved from reference TRBV2 and TRBJ2-5, is EPEVTQTPSHQVTQMGQEVILRCVPISNHLYFYWYRQILGQKVEFLVSFYNNEISEKSEIFDDQFSVERPDGSNFTLKIRSTKLEDSAMYFCASRGLAGSQETQYFGPGTRLLVL.

The rearrangement uses TRBV7-2 and TRBJ1-2; 9 bases are shared with TRBD1. The germline gives CDR1 SGHTA, CDR2 FQGNSA. The V and J ends lost 1 base and 6 bases, in that order; junction bases with no gene match: 9. CDR3 length: 16 residues. The CDR3 is CASSLGDWTGADGYTF. CDR3 DNA sequence: TGTGCCAGCAGCTTAGGGGATTGGACAGGGGCGGATGGCTACACCTTC. The full variable domain, rest sourced from reference TRBV7-2 and TRBJ1-2, is GAGVSQSPSNKVTEKGKDVELRCDPISGHTALYWYRQSLGQGLEFLIYFQGNSAPDKSGLPSDRFSAERTGGSVSTLTIQRTQQEDSAVYLCASSLGDWTGADGYTFGSGTRLTVV.

As DNA, the CDR3 is TGTGCCACCAGCAGACCCTTCGGGGGGAGCAACCCCTTCCTCCACGAGCAGTACTTC. Its translation is CATSRPFGGSNPFLHEQYF. The rearrangement joins TRBV15 to TRBJ2-7, with 7 bases that match TRBD2. The CDR3 length is 19 residues. Trimming took 2 bases from V and 5 from J; bases not matched to a gene: 21. The V gene's germline CDR1 is LNHNV and CDR2 YYDKDF (reference sequence).

V is TRBV5-6 and J is TRBJ1-2; a possible D gene is TRBD1 (5 bases). Germline CDR1 SGHDT, CDR2 YYEEEE. V lost 2 bases, J lost 4 bases, and 9 bases lay in between. The CDR3 covers 13 residues. CDR3 loop: CASSFQGGYGYTF. The CDR3 coding sequence is TGTGCCAGCAGCTTTCAGGGAGGCTATGGCTACACCTTC.

This clone was found once. J is TRBJ2-3 and V is TRBV11-2; D possibly matches TRBD1 or TRBD2 (5 bases each). CDR3 length equals 16 residues. V gave up 5 bases and J gave up 0 bases, with 15 bases separating them. Germline assignment: CDR1 SGHAT and CDR2 FQNNGV. The CDR3, as DNA: TGTGCCAGCAGCGGGGGAGTGTCTTTAAGCACAGATACGCAGTATTTT. This gives the protein CASSGGVSLSTDTQYF.

The rearrangement links TRBV5-4 to TRBJ2-1; possibly TRBD2 for D (6 bases). The CDR3 length is 17 residues. The ends were cut back, 7 bases at V and 5 bases at J, with 25 bases in the middle. CDR1 is SGHNT, CDR2 YYREEE, per germline (reference sequence). This CDR3 reads CASAQFGGQPPDNEQFF. The CDR3 DNA is TGTGCCAGCGCCCAGTTCGGGGGTCAGCCCCCCGACAATGAGCAGTTCTTC.

The chain's CDR3 is CAIRTQGLETQYF. The CDR3, as DNA: TGTGCCATCAGAACACAGGGACTGGAGACCCAGTACTTC. V gene TRBV10-3 combines with J gene TRBJ2-5; possibly TRBD1 or TRBD2 for D (6 bases each). Germline lookup yields CDR1 ENHRY and CDR2 SYGVKD. V was shortened by 6 bases and J by 5 bases, with 13 bases between the two germline ends. The CDR3 contains 13 residues.

The gene calls are TRBV7-9 and TRBJ2-3, with a weak D call TRBD2 (5 bases). The germline gives CDR1 SEHNR, CDR2 FQNEAQ (reference sequence). With 1 base removed from V and 2 bases from J, the gap between germline ends came to 13 bases. The CDR3 loop spans 16 amino acids. DNA for the CDR3: TGTGCCAGCAGCTTAGACGGGGTTTTTCTCACAGATACGCAGTATTTT. Translated, it gives CASSLDGVFLTDTQYF.

Concerning this clone itself: Distinct nucleotide sequences in the sample also encode this CDR3. The chain recombines TRBV6-2 or TRBV6-3 with TRBJ2-7; weak D call: TRBD2 (5 bases). This CDR3 spans 14 amino acids. Trimming left V 6 bases short and J 2 bases short, with 14 bases between. Germline CDR1 reads MNHEY; CDR2 reads SVGEGT. DNA for the CDR3: TGTGCCAGCAGCTCCTTTGACGGGACCTACGAGCAGTACTTC. Translating gives CASSSFDGTYEQYF.

This sequence joins TRBV30 and TRBJ1-5, with D maybe TRBD1 (6 bases). V was clipped by 2 bases and J by 5 bases, with 22 bases between them. Germline CDR1 is GTSNPN and CDR2 is SVGIG (reference sequence). This CDR3 comprises 17 residues. The CDR3 region is CAWSSLGGRGRDQPQHF. The DNA for the CDR3 is TGTGCCTGGAGTAGCCTAGGGGGGCGAGGAAGGGATCAGCCCCAGCATTTT.